This T cell receptor (beta chain) was captured by sequencing in a study of T cells after yellow fever vaccination. Synthesis of TCR cDNA relied on 5'RACE template switching, which attached a universal primer site and UMIs. TCRdb recomputed calls from the 5' RACE reads with MiXCR, one row per CDR3 protein. The sample shows roughly 49,000 distinct CDR3 sequences, 7.4% of them seen only once. This CDR3 contains 14 residues. Trimming removed 3 bases from V and 2 bases from J, with 11 bases in between. Study results and limitations: Primary-vaccination clones mostly resurfaced post-booster (about 96% CD4, roughly 90% CD8). In FACS-sorted repertoires, abundant clonotypes from the bulk population could appear as contaminants.

This clonotype was counted at least ten times. The antigen is undetermined. V is TRBV12-3 or TRBV12-4 and J is TRBJ2-7, with a possible D match to TRBD1 (6 bases). The source is a man between 18 and 29 years old who received the YFV17D yellow fever vaccine. The input for sequencing was CD8+ T cells sorted from PBMCs, taken about 2 weeks after the first yellow fever vaccination. Here the CDR3 DNA reads TGTGCCAGCAGTTTTCTTGCAGGGGCCTACGAGCAGTACTTC. Protein sequence: CASSFLAGAYEQYF.